Described below is a single T cell receptor beta chain sequence and its context. Authors' analysis steps: Reference gene primer amplification gave estimated nucleated cell counts. The assay was immunoSEQ multiplex PCR, and TCRdb's table has in-frame clones only and misses some. That table furnishes V, J and clone size, whereas the DNA furnished D and trimming. This sample has more than 300,000 clones; around 88% occur once, and the top ten carry roughly 1.7%. Enrollment of patients from Seattle took place during active infection, with longitudinal follow-up. This specimen comes from a study of blood T cell repertoires in COVID-19. Study details: The United States, Italy and Spain supplied acute and convalescent COVID-19 samples. T cells, B-cell-depleted T cells, or PBMCs provided the cDNA or gDNA that served as material.

V gave up 1 base and J gave up 3 bases, with 9 bases separating them. Germline CDR1 and CDR2: ENHRY and SYGVKD. The CDR3 runs 14 residues. The sequencing input was peripheral blood. The chain carries TRBV10-3 and TRBJ1-1; D unclear. This sequence originates from a woman aged 25 to 39 with COVID-19, enrolled during active disease. This chain's CDR3 is CAISEFRVDTEAFF. In DNA, the CDR3 is TGTGCCATCAGTGAGTTCCGGGTTGACACTGAAGCTTTCTTT.